Sequencing of this T cell receptor beta chain was carried out in a study of T cells in Graves' hyperthyroidism and ophthalmopathy. TCR beta CDR3 regions were amplified from RNA transcripts. Using the HTBI primer set, a first-round RT-PCR was run on the TCR CDR3. MiXCR was run by TCRdb on the multiplex PCR reads, yielding one entry per CDR3 protein. The data hold 750,000 to 950,000 distinct CDR3 sequences, with roughly 37% observed a single time. This clonotype has just a few counts. Its matching antigen is unknown. Between the trimmed V and J ends, which lost 2 bases and 4 bases, there was a span of 11 bases. Germline V CDR1 and CDR2: PRHDT, FYEKMQ (reference sequence). The CDR3 is 14 amino acids. General study points: Model predictions of ophthalmopathy came a median approximately 6.5 months before onset.

Disease duration under 2 months; hyperthyroidism patients were aged 18 to 65. Pregnant or lactating patients were excluded, as were those with uncontrolled infection or other autoimmune disease. The PBMCs had their origin in approximately 10 ml of fresh peripheral blood. V and J are TRBV13 and TRBJ1-2; no reliable D call. The source is a man younger than 35 with Graves' hyperthyroidism. Sequencing was done on a sample of blood. The CDR3 region has the DNA TGTGCCAGCAGCTTACCCCTTCCTACCTATGGCTACACCTTC. This encodes CASSLPLPTYGYTF.